One and the same sample provided the 12 T cell receptor beta chains below, sequenced in a study of T cell repertoires in cytomegalovirus infection. One entry per CDR3 protein, called by TCRdb with MiXCR from the reads. The sample records roughly 990,000 distinct CDR3 sequences, roughly 30% being singletons. Their antigen targets remain unknown. The specimen was cultured CD8+ T cells from PBMCs, collected from culture after CMV antigen stimulation. The receptors derive from a human donor in good health (CMV status not recorded). Some clones in this sample may be carry-over from other donors' samples.

This clonotype has at least ten counts. The chain recombines TRBV19 with TRBJ1-5; tentatively, D is TRBD1 (5 bases). V lost 5 bases to trimming and J lost 3 bases, with 17 bases between them. Looked up from germline, CDR1 is LNHDA and CDR2 is SQIVND (reference sequence). The CDR3 length is 16 residues. Here the CDR3 reads CASSRDVGGLNQPQHF. CDR3 nucleotide sequence: TGTGCCAGTAGTCGGGACGTCGGCGGCCTCAATCAGCCCCAGCATTTT. Drawing the rest from reference TRBV19 and TRBJ1-5, the complete variable domain is DGGITQSPKYLFRKEGQNVTLSCEQNLNHDAMYWYRQDPGQGLRLIYYSQIVNDFQKGDIAEGYSVSREKKESFPLTVTSAQKNPTAFYLCASSRDVGGLNQPQHFGDGTRLSIL.

This clonotype was seen many times. This chain links TRBV7-6 with TRBJ2-1, with a possible D match to TRBD2 (6 bases). The V gene's germline CDR1 is SGHVS and CDR2 FNYEAQ. V shed 0 bases and J shed 6 bases, with 15 bases lying between them. CDR3 size: 16 residues. CDR3 in amino acids: CASSLARGGPSNEQFF. In DNA, the CDR3 is TGTGCCAGCAGCTTAGCGCGGGGCGGCCCTTCCAATGAGCAGTTCTTC.

This sequence joins TRBV7-9 and TRBJ2-7; D is tentatively TRBD1 or TRBD2 (5 bases each). Trimming took off 4 bases at V and 2 bases at J, with 12 bases between the two ends. This CDR3 contains 14 residues. Germline V gene sequence: CDR1 SEHNR, CDR2 FQNEAQ (reference sequence). CDR3 sequence: CASSSPGTPYEQYF. CDR3 DNA: TGTGCCAGCAGCTCCCCGGGGACCCCCTACGAGCAGTACTTC.

The chain combines TRBV19 with TRBJ2-7, with D uncertain. Germline values: CDR1 LNHDA, CDR2 SQIVND (reference sequence). The ends were cut back, 4 bases at V and 3 bases at J, with 19 bases in the middle. This CDR3 contains 16 residues. The CDR3 DNA reads TGTGCCAGTAGTACCCTCCCAGGTACCCGTCTCTACGAGCAGTACTTC. This gives the protein CASSTLPGTRLYEQYF.

The gene calls are TRBV9 and TRBJ2-1; D unresolved. The CDR3 is 10 amino acids. The ends were cut back, 8 bases at V and 10 bases at J, with 10 bases in the middle. Per the germline V gene, CDR1 is SGDLS and CDR2 is YYNGEE. The CDR3 loop is CASAGPEQFF. In DNA, the CDR3 is TGTGCCAGTGCCGGGCCCGAGCAGTTCTTC.

The V gene is TRBV7-6, the J gene TRBJ2-1; the match to TRBD2 covers 7 bases. Germline V gene sequence: CDR1 SGHVS, CDR2 FNYEAQ. This CDR3 is built from 15 residues. The J segment lost 2 bases and the V segment lost 7 bases, leaving 8 bases of the junction unmatched. CDR3 sequence reads: CASISGLRPYNEQFF. CDR3 bases: TGTGCCAGCATCTCGGGACTACGGCCCTACAATGAGCAGTTCTTC.

The sample holds a few counts of this clonotype. This chain uses TRBV19 with TRBJ1-3, with TRBD1 as a possible D gene (6 bases). V lost 7 bases to trimming and J lost 3 bases, with 22 bases between them. This CDR3 region has 17 residues. Germline V gives CDR1 LNHDA, CDR2 SQIVND (reference sequence). The CDR3 sequence: CASKANWRTVVGNTIYF. In DNA form, the CDR3 reads TGTGCCAGTAAAGCTAATTGGAGGACAGTCGTTGGAAACACCATATATTTT.

The chain has TRBV6-2 or TRBV6-3 and TRBJ2-2; a weak D match, TRBD2 (6 bases). The CDR3 has 15 amino acids. Germline V gene data show CDR1 as MNHEY and CDR2 as SVGEGT. Trimming cost V 2 bases and J 6 bases, with 13 bases left between them. CDR3 sequence: CASSYPPTSPGELFF. CDR3 nucleotides: TGTGCCAGCAGTTACCCACCGACTAGTCCCGGGGAGCTGTTTTTT.

The V and J genes are TRBV12-3 or TRBV12-4 and TRBJ1-1; D uncertain. This CDR3 has 14 amino acids. The V end lost 7 bases, the J end lost 2 bases, and 14 bases lay between the germline ends. The CDR3 sequence: CASIEEFLNTEAFF. CDR3 nucleotide sequence: TGTGCCAGCATCGAGGAGTTCCTTAACACTGAAGCTTTCTTT.

The table lists this clonotype with a few counts. The V call is TRBV12-3 or TRBV12-4, the J call TRBJ1-2, with a weak D call TRBD1 (5 bases). Trimming shortened V by 4 bases and J by 6 bases, and 9 bases separated the two germline ends. This CDR3 has 12 amino acids. The CDR3 reads CASSWGLDGYTF. The CDR3 DNA reads TGTGCCAGCAGTTGGGGACTAGATGGCTACACCTTC.

The rearrangement joins TRBV6-6 to TRBJ2-1; 15 bases are a match to TRBD2. This CDR3 comprises 17 residues. Germline V CDR1 and CDR2: MNHNY, SVGAGI (reference sequence). Trimming cost V 4 bases and J 7 bases; bases outside gene matches: 8. The CDR3 nucleotides are TGTGCCAGCAGTTCCGGACTAGCGGGGGGGCCGGGGAATGAGCAGTTCTTC. Protein product: CASSSGLAGGPGNEQFF.

This clonotype was seen a few times. The chain recombines TRBV27 with TRBJ2-7; 8 bases match TRBD2. The V gene end was trimmed by 3 bases and the J gene end by 0 bases; junction bases not matched to a gene: 4. The CDR3 is 15 residues long. CDR1 and CDR2 from the germline V gene are MNHEY and SMNVEV (reference sequence). The CDR3 region is CASSLILAASYEQYF. CDR3 sequence (DNA): TGTGCCAGCAGTTTGATACTAGCGGCCTCCTACGAGCAGTACTTC.